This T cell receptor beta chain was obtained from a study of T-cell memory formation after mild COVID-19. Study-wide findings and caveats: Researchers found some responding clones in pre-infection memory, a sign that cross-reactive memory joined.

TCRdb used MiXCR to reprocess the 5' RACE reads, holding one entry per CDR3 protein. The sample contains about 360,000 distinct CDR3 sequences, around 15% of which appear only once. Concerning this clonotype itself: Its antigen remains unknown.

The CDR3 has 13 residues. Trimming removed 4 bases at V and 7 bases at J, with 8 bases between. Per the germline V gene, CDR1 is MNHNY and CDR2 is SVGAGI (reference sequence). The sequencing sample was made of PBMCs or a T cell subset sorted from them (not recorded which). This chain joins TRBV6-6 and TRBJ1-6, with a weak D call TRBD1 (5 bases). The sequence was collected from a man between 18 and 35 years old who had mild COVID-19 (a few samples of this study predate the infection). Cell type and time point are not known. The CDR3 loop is CASSWEGNSPLHF. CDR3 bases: TGTGCCAGCAGTTGGGAGGGGAATTCACCCCTCCACTTT.